Below are 29 T cell receptor beta chains sequenced from a single sample in a study of shared clonotypes between healthy human individuals. Naive CD8 populations comprised CD45RO-negative cells positively selected for CCR7, excluding terminally differentiated effector memory CD45RA+ cells. TCRdb's copy holds only in-frame clones and misses some; the assay was immunoSEQ multiplex PCR. The repertoire includes about 680,000 clones, just over 90% of them detected once, and roughly 22% sits in the top ten. The sample comprised naive CD8+ T cells sorted from blood. Receptor source: a young man in good health.

The CDR3 sequence is CASSIPPAYNEQFF. In nucleotides, the CDR3 is TGTGCCAGTAGTATACCCCCGGCGTACAATGAGCAGTTCTTC. This chain uses TRBV19 with TRBJ2-1; D remains ambiguous. The CDR3 is 14 residues long. The ends were cut back, 2 bases at V and 4 bases at J, with 9 bases in the middle. CDR1 and CDR2 from the germline V gene are LNHDA and SQIVND (reference sequence).

The CDR3 bases are TGCGCCAGCAGGGACTCCGCTGCCTCCTACGAGCAGTACTTC. Translated: CASRDSAASYEQYF. V and J are TRBV10-2 and TRBJ2-7, with D maybe TRBD2 (5 bases). Between the trimmed V and J ends, which lost 6 bases and 0 bases, there was a span of 12 bases. From germline, CDR1 is WSHSY and CDR2 SAAADI. The CDR3 is made up of 14 amino acids.

J is TRBJ1-2 and V is TRBV2, with a tentative D call TRBD1 (6 bases). Germline CDR1 SNHLY, CDR2 FYNNEI. The length of the CDR3 is 15 residues. Trimming pared 6 bases from V and 4 bases from J, leaving 18 bases between. This CDR3 is CASRDHRAALYGYTF. In DNA, the CDR3 is TGTGCCAGCAGAGACCACAGGGCGGCCCTCTATGGCTACACCTTC.

This clone was counted a few times. This sample also contains other DNA sequences that code for the same CDR3. This chain uses TRBV9 with TRBJ1-3, with D perhaps TRBD1 (6 bases). The CDR3 contains 15 residues. V lost 0 bases to trimming and J lost 0 bases, with 7 bases between them. Germline CDR1 is SGDLS and CDR2 is YYNGEE. DNA of the CDR3: TGTGCCAGCAGCGTAGGAGGGGGCTCTGGAAACACCATATATTTT. It encodes CASSVGGGSGNTIYF.

The J gene is TRBJ2-5, the V gene TRBV11-2; 8 positions match TRBD2. Unmatched junction bases numbered 12, after V lost 5 bases and J lost 1 base. CDR3 length: 17 amino acids. Germline V gene data show CDR1 as SGHAT and CDR2 as FQNNGV. This chain's CDR3 is CASSHAITSGSQETQYF. The CDR3 DNA reads TGTGCCAGCAGCCATGCAATTACTAGCGGATCCCAAGAGACCCAGTACTTC.

This chain links TRBV12-5 with TRBJ2-1, with 9 bases identical to TRBD1. CDR1 LGHNT and CDR2 FRNRAP come from the germline V gene. V lost 3 bases, J lost 7 bases, and 7 bases stayed unmatched. CDR3 length: 15 residues. This chain's CDR3 is CASGFGGQGQNEQFF. CDR3 in DNA: TGTGCTAGTGGTTTCGGAGGACAGGGGCAGAATGAGCAGTTCTTC.

This chain joins TRBV6-5 and TRBJ2-7, with D unclear. V dropped 2 bases and J dropped 1 base, with 6 bases sitting between them. CDR1 and CDR2 (germline): MNHEY, SVGAGI. This CDR3 is 13 amino acids long. The CDR3 spells CASSYSRSYEQYF. In DNA form, the CDR3 reads TGTGCCAGCAGTTACAGTCGATCCTACGAGCAGTACTTC.

The chain combines TRBV5-6 with TRBJ1-1; D possibly corresponds to TRBD1 (6 bases). Trimming stripped 0 bases from V and 3 bases from J, with 18 bases between. The CDR3 is 17 residues long. Per the germline V gene, CDR1 is SGHDT and CDR2 is YYEEEE. The CDR3 bases are TGTGCCAGCAGCTTGGCACCCGGGACACCAGGCGACACTGAAGCTTTCTTT. Amino acid sequence: CASSLAPGTPGDTEAFF.

The chain combines TRBV7-9 with TRBJ2-1; 8 positions agree with TRBD2. The CDR3 runs to 15 residues. CDR1 SEHNR and CDR2 FQNEAQ come from the germline V gene (reference sequence). After removal of 5 bases from V and 5 bases from J, the junction contained 8 bases not matched to a gene. The CDR3 coding sequence is TGTGCCAGCAGCCCCGCCCAACTAGCGGACAATGAGCAGTTCTTC. Translation: CASSPAQLADNEQFF.

This chain links TRBV7-9 with TRBJ2-7; no reliable D call. The germline V and J ends were trimmed by 0 bases and 5 bases, with 14 bases remaining between them. The CDR3 extends over 15 amino acids. Germline CDR1 and CDR2: SEHNR and FQNEAQ (reference sequence). Here the CDR3 reads CASSLASPTLNEQYF. The CDR3 coding sequence is TGTGCCAGCAGCTTAGCGAGCCCGACCCTAAACGAGCAGTACTTC.

This rearrangement joins TRBV10-2 to TRBJ1-2; D is unresolved. CDR3 length: 15 amino acids. Germline CDR1 reads WSHSY; CDR2 reads SAAADI. V lost 2 bases to trimming and J lost 8 bases, with 18 bases between them. The CDR3 bases are TGCGCCAGCAGTGAGCCGAATGGACCCACGGGGGGCTACACCTTC. Protein sequence: CASSEPNGPTGGYTF.

The chain uses TRBV7-9 and TRBJ1-1; tentatively, D is TRBD1 (5 bases). Deletions cut 3 bases from V and 0 bases from J, with 8 bases between. Germline lookup yields CDR1 SEHNR and CDR2 FQNEAQ (reference sequence). The CDR3 length is 14 residues. The CDR3 region has the DNA TGTGCCAGCAGCTTTGGACAACTGAACACTGAAGCTTTCTTT. Its translation is CASSFGQLNTEAFF.

The rearrangement joins TRBV4-3 to TRBJ2-3; 9 bases map to TRBD2. Germline V gene sequence: CDR1 LGHNA, CDR2 YSLEER. The CDR3 sequence is 16 residues long. The junction had 5 bases not matched to a gene; V was cut back by 3 bases and J by 1 base. The CDR3 nucleotides read TGCGCCAGCAGCCAGGGGCGGGAGGGCCGCACAGATACGCAGTATTTT. Amino acid sequence: CASSQGREGRTDTQYF.

The gene calls are TRBV5-6 and TRBJ1-1; 8 positions match TRBD1. The CDR3 covers 12 residues. V trimming: 8 bases; J trimming: 5 bases; junction bases outside the gene matches: 5. Germline V gene lookup returns CDR1 SGHDT and CDR2 YYEEEE. The CDR3 nucleotides are TGTGCCAGTCGGACAGGGTGGACTGAAGCTTTCTTT. It encodes CASRTGWTEAFF. Combining the CDR3 with reference TRBV5-6 and TRBJ1-1 gives the whole variable domain DAGVTQSPTHLIKTRGQQVTLRCSPKSGHDTVSWYQQALGQGPQFIFQYYEEEERQRGNFPDRFSGHQFPNYSSELNVNALLLGDSALYLCASRTGWTEAFFGQGTRLTVV.

The CDR3 protein is CAITPEVVVAGSNEQFF. DNA for the CDR3: TGTGCCATCACCCCCGAGGTAGTGGTAGCGGGATCCAATGAGCAGTTCTTC. V and J are TRBV10-3 and TRBJ2-1; 8 bases are shared with TRBD2. The germline gives CDR1 ENHRY, CDR2 SYGVKD. The CDR3 extends over 17 amino acids. With 7 bases clipped from V and 6 bases from J, the junction kept 17 bases outside the gene matches.

The chain uses TRBV4-1 and TRBJ2-3; D unresolved. V lost 0 bases and J 0 bases, leaving 7 bases between the germline ends. The CDR3 has 15 amino acids. Germline V gene data show CDR1 as MGHRA and CDR2 as YSYEKL. In DNA, the CDR3 is TGCGCCAGCAGCCAAGAGCCTCCTAGCACAGATACGCAGTATTTT. It codes for CASSQEPPSTDTQYF.

This clone was observed a single time. The genes are TRBV28 and TRBJ2-7; D gene ambiguous. V was clipped by 6 bases and J by 4 bases, with 13 bases between them. The length of the CDR3 is 13 residues. Germline CDR1 MDHEN, CDR2 SYDVKM. CDR3 DNA sequence: TGTGCCAGCAGGCCATCCATTATTTACGAGCAGTACTTC. Amino acid sequence: CASRPSIIYEQYF.

The chain combines TRBV29-1 with TRBJ2-2, with D maybe TRBD1 (6 bases). The CDR3 has 12 residues. The V and J ends lost 5 bases and 7 bases respectively, with 11 bases between them. Germline-derived CDR1 and CDR2 are SQVTM and ANQGSEA. CDR3 in amino acids: CSVPGAGGELFF. CDR3 sequence (DNA): TGCAGCGTTCCAGGGGCGGGCGGGGAGCTGTTTTTT.

The chain joins TRBV4-1 to TRBJ2-7; 9 bases match TRBD2. Trimming removed 1 base from V and 6 bases from J; junction bases left unmatched: 10. CDR3 length equals 16 residues. CDR1 is MGHRA, CDR2 YSYEKL, per germline. The DNA for the CDR3 is TGCGCCAGCAGCCAAGTAAGGGCGGGAGGGCCGGGCGAGCAGTACTTC. It translates to CASSQVRAGGPGEQYF.

The chain uses TRBV7-9 and TRBJ2-6; 7 nucleotides match TRBD1. This CDR3 contains 16 residues. In germline, CDR1 is SEHNR, CDR2 FQNEAQ (reference sequence). V lost 6 bases to trimming and J lost 2 bases; unmatched junction nucleotides: 7. In DNA form, the CDR3 reads TGTGCCAGCAGGACAACAGGGGACCCTGGGGCCAACGTCCTGACTTTC. It codes for CASRTTGDPGANVLTF. The full variable domain, rest sourced from reference TRBV7-9 and TRBJ2-6, is DTGVSQNPRHKITKRGQNVTFRCDPISEHNRLYWYRQTLGQGPEFLTYFQNEAQLEKSRLLSDRFSAERPKGSFSTLEIQRTEQGDSAMYLCASRTTGDPGANVLTFGAGSRLTVL.

This sequence joins TRBV27 and TRBJ2-7; possibly TRBD1 for D (5 bases). From germline, CDR1 is MNHEY and CDR2 SMNVEV (reference sequence). There are 14 residues in the CDR3. Trimming removed 5 bases at V and 0 bases at J, with 11 bases between. Here the CDR3 reads CASSLQESSYEQYF. DNA for the CDR3: TGTGCCAGCAGTCTACAGGAGAGCTCCTACGAGCAGTACTTC.

As to this clone: One junction end disagrees with the germline gene, perhaps due to a read error. This CDR3 reads CASSELADSYQETQYF. CDR3 bases: TGCGCCAGCAGTGAACTGGCAGATTCGTACCAAGAGACCCAGTACTTC. The chain links TRBV6-1 to TRBJ2-5; D gene unclear. CDR3 size: 16 residues. Germline assignment: CDR1 MNHNS and CDR2 SASEGT.

The chain is built from TRBV16 and TRBJ2-2, with TRBD2 identical over 9 bases. The CDR3 runs 17 residues. Germline CDR1 and CDR2: KGHSY and FQNENV. J was trimmed by 1 base and V by 0 bases; bases with no gene match: 3. The CDR3 DNA sequence: TGTGCCAGCAGCCAATCTAGCGGGAGTTTGAACACCGGGGAGCTGTTTTTT. Translating gives CASSQSSGSLNTGELFF.

The rearrangement uses TRBV11-2 and TRBJ1-4; D is uncertain. V was cut by 3 bases and J by 0 bases, with 14 bases left in between. Germline CDR1 SGHAT, CDR2 FQNNGV. The CDR3 is made up of 17 amino acids. The CDR3 loop is CASSFELSSSTNEKLFF. The DNA for the CDR3 is TGTGCCAGCAGCTTCGAACTCTCTTCCTCAACTAATGAAAAACTGTTTTTT. The full variable domain, rest sourced from reference TRBV11-2 and TRBJ1-4, is EAGVAQSPRYKIIEKRQSVAFWCNPISGHATLYWYQQILGQGPKLLIQFQNNGVVDDSQLPKDRFSAERLKGVDSTLKIQPAKLEDSAVYLCASSFELSSSTNEKLFFGSGTQLSVL.

The chain combines TRBV7-8 with TRBJ2-7; TRBD2 is a possible D gene (5 bases). The V gene lost 5 bases and the J gene lost 6 bases, with 11 bases spanning the gap. The CDR3 consists of 12 residues. The germline gives CDR1 SGHVS, CDR2 FQNEAQ. The DNA for the CDR3 is TGTGCCAGCAGCCCCGGGAAAGTCGAGCAGTACTTC. Translating gives CASSPGKVEQYF.

The chain employs TRBV19 and TRBJ1-1; possible D gene TRBD1, 5 bases. CDR1 and CDR2 (germline): LNHDA, SQIVND (reference sequence). The CDR3 is made up of 13 amino acids. V dropped 3 bases and J dropped 4 bases, with 9 bases sitting between them. The CDR3 reads CASSIWGGTEAFF. The CDR3 region has the DNA TGTGCCAGTAGTATCTGGGGGGGCACTGAAGCTTTCTTT. Full variable domain (outside the CDR3, taken from reference TRBV19 and TRBJ1-1): DGGITQSPKYLFRKEGQNVTLSCEQNLNHDAMYWYRQDPGQGLRLIYYSQIVNDFQKGDIAEGYSVSREKKESFPLTVTSAQKNPTAFYLCASSIWGGTEAFFGQGTRLTVV.

The chain has TRBV11-2 and TRBJ2-5; 8 bases align to TRBD1. From germline, CDR1 is SGHAT and CDR2 FQNNGV. V trimming: 1 base; J trimming: 4 bases; junction bases outside the gene matches: 8. This CDR3 is built from 16 residues. The CDR3 DNA reads as TGTGCCAGCAGCTTAGGTTTAGGGCAGGGGGCAGAGACCCAGTACTTC. Translation: CASSLGLGQGAETQYF. Full variable domain (outside the CDR3, taken from reference TRBV11-2 and TRBJ2-5): EAGVAQSPRYKIIEKRQSVAFWCNPISGHATLYWYQQILGQGPKLLIQFQNNGVVDDSQLPKDRFSAERLKGVDSTLKIQPAKLEDSAVYLCASSLGLGQGAETQYFGPGTRLLVL.

This sequence joins TRBV5-4 and TRBJ2-1; 7 bases agree with TRBD2. CDR3 size: 15 residues. Germline loops: CDR1 SGHNT, CDR2 YYREEE (reference sequence). V trimming: 5 bases; J trimming: 3 bases; junction bases outside the gene matches: 8. CDR3 nucleotides: TGTGCCAGCAGACTTAGCCTAGCGGACTACAATGAGCAGTTCTTC. This sequence encodes CASRLSLADYNEQFF.

The chain is built from TRBV29-1 and TRBJ2-3, with 10 bases lining up with TRBD1. CDR1 is SQVTM and CDR2 is ANQGSEA in the germline V gene. Losses at the gene ends were 6 bases for V and 4 bases for J; bases not matched to a gene: 4. The length of the CDR3 is 13 residues. CDR3 amino acids: CSVWGQGSDTQYF. The CDR3 DNA sequence: TGCAGCGTGTGGGGACAGGGGTCAGATACGCAGTATTTT.